This TCR beta chain was identified during a study of T cells in Graves' hyperthyroidism and ophthalmopathy. Germline CDR1 is SGHRS and CDR2 is YFSETQ. There are 13 residues in the CDR3. Deletions cut 5 bases from V and 0 bases from J, with 9 bases between. This clonotype was seen only a few times. Its antigen remains unknown. Newly diagnosed hyperthyroidism patients aged 18 to 65 years had disease lasting under 2 months. Findings of the study overall: For ophthalmopathy, model prediction preceded onset by a median approximately 6 months.

TCR beta CDR3 sequences were amplified from RNA transcripts. When the TCR CDR3 underwent first-round RT-PCR, the HTBI primer set was used. TCRdb called the multiplex PCR reads again in MiXCR, with one record for every CDR3 protein. The table lists around 450,000 distinct CDR3 sequences, around 14% of them singletons. Material: blood. This chain joins TRBV5-1 and TRBJ2-7; no clear D. The clonotype comes from a woman between 18 and 29 years old with Graves' hyperthyroidism. In DNA form, the CDR3 reads TGCGCCAGCAGGGCCACAAACTCCTACGAGCAGTACTTC. It translates to CASRATNSYEQYF. The full variable domain, its missing parts supplied by reference TRBV5-1 and TRBJ2-7, is KAGVTQTPRYLIKTRGQQVTLSCSPISGHRSVSWYQQTPGQGLQFLFEYFSETQRNKGNFPGRFSGRQFSNSRSEMNVSTLELGDSALYLCASRATNSYEQYFGPGTRLTVT.